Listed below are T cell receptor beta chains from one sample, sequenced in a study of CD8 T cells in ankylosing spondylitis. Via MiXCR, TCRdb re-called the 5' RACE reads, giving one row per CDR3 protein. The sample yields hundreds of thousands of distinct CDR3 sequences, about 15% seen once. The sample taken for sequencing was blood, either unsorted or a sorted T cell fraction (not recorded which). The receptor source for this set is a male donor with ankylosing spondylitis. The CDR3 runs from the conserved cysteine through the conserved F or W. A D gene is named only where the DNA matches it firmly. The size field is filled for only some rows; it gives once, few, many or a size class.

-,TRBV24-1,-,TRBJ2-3,TGTGCCACCAGTGATCCTTCTATTGGCCGGCTCGATACGCAGTATTTT,CATSDPSIGRLDTQYF
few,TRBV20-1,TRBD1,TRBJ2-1,TGCAGTGCTAGCGGGACAGCGACCCTTCAGCAGTTCTTC,CSASGTATLQQFF
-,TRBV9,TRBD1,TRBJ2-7,TGTGCCAGCAGCGCGTCAGAAGGACAGGCCTACGAGCAGTACTTC,CASSASEGQAYEQYF
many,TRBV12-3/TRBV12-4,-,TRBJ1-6,TGTGCCAGCAGTGGATCCTATAATTCACCCCTCCACTTT,CASSGSYNSPLHF
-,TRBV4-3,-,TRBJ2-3,TGCGCCAGCAGCCAAGATCCTCAGGGGCAAGGGGATACGCAGTATTTT,CASSQDPQGQGDTQYF
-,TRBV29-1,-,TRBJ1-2,TGCAGCGTTGAAGATTGGGGGGACGGCTACACCTTC,CSVEDWGDGYTF
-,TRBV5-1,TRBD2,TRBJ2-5,TGCGCCAGCAGCTTGACTAGCGGGGGGTCGTACCAAGAGACCCAGTACTTC,CASSLTSGGSYQETQYF
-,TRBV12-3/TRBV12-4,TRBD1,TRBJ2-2,TGTGCCAGCAGACCCGGACAGGTGCCCTCCGGGGAGCTGTTTTTT,CASRPGQVPSGELFF
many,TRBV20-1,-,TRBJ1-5,TGCAGTGCTAGAGAGGCACGTACCCCGGGACCCGATCAGCCCCAGCATTTT,CSAREARTPGPDQPQHF
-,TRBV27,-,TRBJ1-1,TGTGCCAGCAGTTTACGTGCGGGGGCCGAGGGTGAAGCTTTCTTT,CASSLRAGAEGEAFF
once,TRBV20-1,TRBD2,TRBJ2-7,TGCAGTGCTAGAACTAGCGGGGGGCCCTACGAGCAGTACTTC,CSARTSGGPYEQYF
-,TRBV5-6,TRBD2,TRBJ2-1,TGTGCCAGCAGCTTGACTTCTAGCGGACCTGGGAACAATGAGCAGTTCTTC,CASSLTSSGPGNNEQFF
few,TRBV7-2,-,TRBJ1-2,TGTGCCAGCAGCTTAAGAAAGGCCGCGGGTGGCTACACCTTC,CASSLRKAAGGYTF
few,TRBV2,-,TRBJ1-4,TGTGCCACCCACAGGGAGTCGAATGAAAAACTGTTTTTT,CATHRESNEKLFF
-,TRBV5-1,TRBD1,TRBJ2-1,TGCGCCAGCAGCTCGACAGGGCTGGATAGCAATGAGCAGTTCTTC,CASSSTGLDSNEQFF
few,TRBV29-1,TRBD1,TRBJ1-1,TGCAGCGTTGAGCAGGGGGTGAACACTGAAGCTTTCTTT,CSVEQGVNTEAFF
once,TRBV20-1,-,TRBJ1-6,TGCAGTGCTAGCGCAGGGTTTAATTCACCCCTCCACTTT,CSASAGFNSPLHF
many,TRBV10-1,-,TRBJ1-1,TGCGCCAGCAATGAGGGGGACACTGAAGCTTTCTTT,CASNEGDTEAFF
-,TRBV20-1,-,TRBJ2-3,TGCAGTGCTAGCTACCCGAGCACAGATACGCAGTATTTT,CSASYPSTDTQYF
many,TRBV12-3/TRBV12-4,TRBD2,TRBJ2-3,TGTGCCAGCAGTCGGGAGGCGGGGGGGACAGATACGCAGTATTTT,CASSREAGGTDTQYF
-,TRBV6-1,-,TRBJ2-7,TGTGCCAGCATCCGTCCGGATGTTGGGGTCGAGCAGTACTTC,CASIRPDVGVEQYF
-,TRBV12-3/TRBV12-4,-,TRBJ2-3,TGTGCCAGCAGAAGCGTCGGGGGGCCAGATACGCAGTATTTT,CASRSVGGPDTQYF